This T cell receptor beta chain was obtained from a study of cytomegalovirus exposure and HLA in healthy donors. Study findings and constraints: Presence/absence analyses assumed roughly uniform sequencing depth across donors. Diagnosis of cytomegalovirus status made by the classifier reportedly showed high specificity and sensitivity. In a later analysis, productive TCRs from donors in an Asian-associated ancestry cluster reportedly carried fewer N-insertions than the cohort mean. Information on immune exposure was restricted to one variable (CMV serostatus).

Primers: 60 Vbeta forward and 13 Jbeta reverse. Here immunoSEQ multiplex PCR was the method, and the copy in TCRdb shows in-frame clones only, minus some. This repertoire includes roughly 70,000 clones. A remark on this clone: What it recognizes is unknown. This CDR3 fails to terminate in the conserved phenylalanine or tryptophan, so it likely reflects a read error.

V shed 1 base, J shed 4 bases, and the junction held 10 bases outside the gene matches. The CDR3 extends over 17 amino acids. Germline values: CDR1 SEHNR, CDR2 FQNEAQ (reference sequence). The sequenced sample was PBMCs. The chain uses TRBV7-9 and TRBJ1-2, with 9 positions matching TRBD1. The origin of this receptor is a female donor in good health and CMV-seropositive. As DNA, the CDR3 is TGTGCCAGCAGCTTAGTAGTTGGGACAGGGTCGGGCTATGGCTACACCCTC. Translated: CASSLVVGTGSGYGYTL.